The TCR beta chain described here comes from a study of OX40 agonist ivuxolimab in advanced cancers. Across the study: Patients treated during dose escalation were battling hepatocellular carcinoma, melanoma, renal cell or head and neck cancer. Among those enrolled, mean age was roughly 62 years (range about 23 to 80) and 75% to 85% were male. General observations from the study: By week 6 at 0.1 to 3.0 mg/kg, blood CD4+ and CD8+ T cells had expanded clonally.

This CDR3 is 12 amino acids long. Germline CDR1 is SGHRS and CDR2 is YFSETQ. Trimming stripped 1 base from V and 12 bases from J, with 11 bases between. TCRdb keeps only in-frame clones here, not all; method: immunoSEQ multiplex PCR. The sample holds tens of thousands of clones, 90% seen once. Details on this clone: As yet, its antigen is unknown.

Specimen: CD4+ or CD8+ T cells sorted from blood, collected in a trial of the OX40 agonist ivuxolimab. The TCR was taken from an adult with an advanced solid tumor such as melanoma, head and neck, liver or kidney cancer. The chain combines TRBV5-1 with TRBJ2-1; D is unresolved. In DNA, the CDR3 is TGCGCCAGCAGCTTGAGAAGGGAAGTGCAGTTCTTC. It codes for CASSLRREVQFF.